This note documents a single T cell receptor beta chain sequence. The sample belongs to a study of blood T cell repertoires in COVID-19. The V gene lost 1 base and the J gene lost 2 bases, with 10 bases spanning the gap. The CDR3 runs to 15 residues. The V gene's germline CDR1 is LGHDT and CDR2 YNNKEL (reference sequence). TCRdb's table, derived via immunoSEQ multiplex PCR, lists solely in-frame clones and lacks some. The data contain 120,000 or so clones, 76% of them singletons. This TCR came from a woman older than 75 with acute or convalescent COVID-19. The specimen was peripheral blood. This sequence joins TRBV3-1 (or the pseudogene TRBV3-2) and TRBJ2-3; TRBD2 is a possible D gene (5 bases). The CDR3 sequence is CASSQASDFTDTQYF. The CDR3 coding sequence is TGTGCCAGCAGCCAAGCTTCGGACTTCACAGATACGCAGTATTTT.